Sequencing of this T cell receptor beta chain was carried out in a study of brain T cells in children with intractable seizures. Pre-surgery treatment included at least one anti-epileptic drug. The data were produced by immunoSEQ multiplex PCR, yet TCRdb's version contains in-frame clones alone and is incomplete. This table holds about 41,000 clones, around 90% found once. Trimming removed 3 bases from V and 0 bases from J, with 6 bases in between. Germline V CDR1 and CDR2: SGHRS, YFSETQ. The CDR3 totals 14 residues. The TCR was taken from a girl aged 2-10 years with tuberous sclerosis and intractable seizures. The gene calls are TRBV5-1 and TRBJ2-2; the D gene is possibly TRBD1 (6 bases). The specimen comprised peripheral blood, sampled at surgery. The CDR3: CASSWDTNTGELFF. The CDR3 nucleotides read TGCGCCAGCAGCTGGGACACGAACACCGGGGAGCTGTTTTTT.